This T cell receptor beta chain appears in the sequencing data of a study of T cells after yellow fever vaccination. They built TCR cDNA with 5'RACE template switching, a step that put in a universal primer site and UMIs. TCRdb ran MiXCR on the 5' RACE reads and lists one entry per CDR3 protein. Seen here are 550,000 or so distinct CDR3 sequences, 15% to 20% observed once, and the top ten hold 14%. Germline CDR1 and CDR2: ENHRY and SYGVKD. The V segment lost 2 bases and the J segment 2 bases; nucleotides outside the gene matches: 5. This CDR3 spans 16 amino acids. The chain joins TRBV10-3 to TRBJ2-1; 8 bases align to TRBD1. The sample here was PBMCs, taken 15 days after the yellow fever booster vaccination. The source is a man aged 30 to 45 who received the YFV17D yellow fever vaccine. CDR3 sequence (DNA): TGTGCCATCAGTGAGCGGGACAGGCTTACCTACAATGAGCAGTTCTTC. Translated, it gives CAISERDRLTYNEQFF.